The entry below describes one T cell receptor (beta chain). The antigen is unknown. This entry is derived from a study of identical twins. Study-wide results and limits: Models predicted less out-of-frame TCR alpha sharing in monozygotic twins than was found.

With no exceptions, donors were healthy Caucasians. Per the germline V gene, CDR1 is SGHRS and CDR2 is YFSETQ. After removal of 6 bases from V and 7 bases from J, the junction contained 6 bases not matched to a gene. This CDR3 contains 13 residues. One entry per CDR3 protein, called by TCRdb with MiXCR from the 5' RACE reads. The sample holds 520,000 or so distinct CDR3 sequences, roughly a fifth seen once. This sample also belongs to another study, concerning T cells expressing NK-cell markers. From that paper: Sorted T-cell subsets CD3+CD56+NKG2C+, CD3+CD56+NKG2C- and CD3+CD56-NKG2C+ were TCR beta-sequenced. Specificity for HCMV among expanded NKG2C+ T cell clones was not established.

The sequence was collected from a woman aged 18-29 years in good health. The sample taken for sequencing was CD4+ T cells sorted from blood. The chain uses TRBV5-1 and TRBJ1-5; 8 nucleotides align to TRBD1. The CDR3: CASTLTGGQPQHF. CDR3 coding DNA: TGCGCCAGCACGTTAACAGGGGGACAGCCCCAGCATTTT. Supplemented by reference TRBV5-1 and TRBJ1-5, the full variable domain reads KAGVTQTPRYLIKTRGQQVTLSCSPISGHRSVSWYQQTPGQGLQFLFEYFSETQRNKGNFPGRFSGRQFSNSRSEMNVSTLELGDSALYLCASTLTGGQPQHFGDGTRLSIL.